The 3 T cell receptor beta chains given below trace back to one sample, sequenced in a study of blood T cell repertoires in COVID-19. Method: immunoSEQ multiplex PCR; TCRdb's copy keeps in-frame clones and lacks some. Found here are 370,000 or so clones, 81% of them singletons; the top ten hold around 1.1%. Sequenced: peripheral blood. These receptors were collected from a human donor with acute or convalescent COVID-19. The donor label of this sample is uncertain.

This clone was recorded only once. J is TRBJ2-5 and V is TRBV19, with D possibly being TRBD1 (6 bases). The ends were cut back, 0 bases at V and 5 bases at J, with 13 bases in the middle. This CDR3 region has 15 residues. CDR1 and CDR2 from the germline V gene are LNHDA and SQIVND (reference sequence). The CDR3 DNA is TGTGCCAGTAGTATAGATTGGGGGCAAACGGAGACCCAGTACTTC. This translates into CASSIDWGQTETQYF.

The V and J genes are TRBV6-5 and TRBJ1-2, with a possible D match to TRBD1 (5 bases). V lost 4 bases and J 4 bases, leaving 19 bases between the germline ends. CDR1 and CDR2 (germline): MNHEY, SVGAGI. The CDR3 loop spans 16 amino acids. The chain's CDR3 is CASSLRLTERTYGYTF. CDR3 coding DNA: TGTGCCAGCAGTTTGAGGTTGACAGAGCGAACCTATGGCTACACCTTC.

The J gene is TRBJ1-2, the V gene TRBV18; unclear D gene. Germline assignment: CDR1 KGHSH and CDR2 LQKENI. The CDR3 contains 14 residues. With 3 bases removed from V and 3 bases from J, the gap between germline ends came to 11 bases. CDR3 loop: CASSPRLADYGYTF. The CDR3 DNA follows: TGTGCCAGCTCACCGAGGCTAGCCGACTATGGCTACACCTTC.